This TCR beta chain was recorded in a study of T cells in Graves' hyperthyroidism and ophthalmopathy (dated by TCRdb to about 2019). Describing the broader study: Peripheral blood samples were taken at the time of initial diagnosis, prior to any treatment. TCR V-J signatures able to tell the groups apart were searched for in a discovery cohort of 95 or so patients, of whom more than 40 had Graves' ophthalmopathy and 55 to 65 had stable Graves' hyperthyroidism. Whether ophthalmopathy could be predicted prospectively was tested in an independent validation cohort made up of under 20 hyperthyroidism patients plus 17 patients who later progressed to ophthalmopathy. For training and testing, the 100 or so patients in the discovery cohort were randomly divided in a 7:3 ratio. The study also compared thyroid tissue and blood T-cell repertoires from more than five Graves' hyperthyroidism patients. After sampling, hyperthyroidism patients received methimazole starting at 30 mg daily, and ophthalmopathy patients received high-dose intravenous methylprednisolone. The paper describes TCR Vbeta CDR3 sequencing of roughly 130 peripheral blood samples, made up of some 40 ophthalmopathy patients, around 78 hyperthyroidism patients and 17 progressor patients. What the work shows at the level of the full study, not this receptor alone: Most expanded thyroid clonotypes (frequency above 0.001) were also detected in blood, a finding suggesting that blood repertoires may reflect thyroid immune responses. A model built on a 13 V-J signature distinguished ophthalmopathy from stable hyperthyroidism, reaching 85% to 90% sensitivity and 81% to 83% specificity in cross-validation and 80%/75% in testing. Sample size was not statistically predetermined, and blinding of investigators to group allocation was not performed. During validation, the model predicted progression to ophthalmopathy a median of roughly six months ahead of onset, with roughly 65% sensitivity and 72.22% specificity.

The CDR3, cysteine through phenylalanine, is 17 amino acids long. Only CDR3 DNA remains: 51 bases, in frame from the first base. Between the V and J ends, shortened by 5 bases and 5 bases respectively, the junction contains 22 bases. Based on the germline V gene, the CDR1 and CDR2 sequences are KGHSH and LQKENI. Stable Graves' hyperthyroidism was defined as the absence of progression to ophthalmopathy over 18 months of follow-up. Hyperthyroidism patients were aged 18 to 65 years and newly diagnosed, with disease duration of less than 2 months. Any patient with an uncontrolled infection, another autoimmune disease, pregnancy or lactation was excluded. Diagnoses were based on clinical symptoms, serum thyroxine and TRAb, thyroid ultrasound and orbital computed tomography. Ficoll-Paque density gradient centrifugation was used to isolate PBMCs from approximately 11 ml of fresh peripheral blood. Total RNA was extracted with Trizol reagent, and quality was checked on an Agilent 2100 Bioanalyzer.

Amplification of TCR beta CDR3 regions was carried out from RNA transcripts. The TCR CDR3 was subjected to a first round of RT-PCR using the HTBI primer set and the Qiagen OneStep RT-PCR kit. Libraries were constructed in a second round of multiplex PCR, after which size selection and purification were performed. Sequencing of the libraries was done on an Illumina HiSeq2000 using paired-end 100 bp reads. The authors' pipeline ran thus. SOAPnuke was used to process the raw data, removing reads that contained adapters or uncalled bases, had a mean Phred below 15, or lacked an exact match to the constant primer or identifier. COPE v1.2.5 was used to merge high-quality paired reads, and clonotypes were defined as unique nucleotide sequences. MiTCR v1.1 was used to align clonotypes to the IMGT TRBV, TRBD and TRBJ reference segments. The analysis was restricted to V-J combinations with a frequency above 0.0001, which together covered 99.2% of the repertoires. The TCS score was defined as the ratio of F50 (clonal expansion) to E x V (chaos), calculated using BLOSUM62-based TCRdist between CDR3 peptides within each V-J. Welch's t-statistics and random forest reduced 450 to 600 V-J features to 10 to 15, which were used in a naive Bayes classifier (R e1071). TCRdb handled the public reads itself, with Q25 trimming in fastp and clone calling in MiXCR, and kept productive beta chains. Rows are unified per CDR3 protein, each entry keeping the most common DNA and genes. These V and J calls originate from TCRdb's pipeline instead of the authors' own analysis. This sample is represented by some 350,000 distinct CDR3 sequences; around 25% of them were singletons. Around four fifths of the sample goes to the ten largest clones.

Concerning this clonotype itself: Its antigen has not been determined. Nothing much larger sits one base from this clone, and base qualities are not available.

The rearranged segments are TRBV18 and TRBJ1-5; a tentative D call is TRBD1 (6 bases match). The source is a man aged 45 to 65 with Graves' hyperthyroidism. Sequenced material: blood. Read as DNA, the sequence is TGTGCCAGCTCATCCAGTTGGGGGGGCACCCTCGATCAGCCCCAGCATTTT. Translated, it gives CASSSSWGGTLDQPQHF. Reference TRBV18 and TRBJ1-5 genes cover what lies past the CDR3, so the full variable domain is NAGVMQNPRHLVRRRGQEARLRCSPMKGHSHVYWYRQLPEEGLKFMVYLQKENIIDESGMPKERFSAEFPKEGPSILRIQQVVRGDSAAYFCASSSSWGGTLDQPQHFGDGTRLSIL.